Listed here are 4 T cell receptor beta chains from one sample, sequenced in a study of T-cell reconstitution after alpha-beta-depleted transplantation in children. This sample's TCRbeta library carried unique molecular identifier barcodes. One entry per CDR3 protein, called by TCRdb with MiXCR from the PCR reads. Of a few hundred thousand distinct CDR3 sequences listed, 10% are singletons. The specimen comprised PBMCs from the stem cell graft donor, sampled from the stem cell graft. These receptors came from a human donor who donated a stem cell graft to a child with acute lymphoblastic leukemia.

V gene TRBV12-3 or TRBV12-4 combines with J gene TRBJ2-2; D might be TRBD1 (5 bases). The CDR3 has 15 amino acids. V dropped 5 bases and J dropped 0 bases, with 10 bases sitting between them. The CDR3 DNA reads as TGTGCCAGCAGTCCAGGGTGGACGAACACCGGGGAGCTGTTTTTT. It yields the protein CASSPGWTNTGELFF.

In this sample, this clonotype turned up a few times. V usage is TRBV7-9 and J usage is TRBJ2-4; D is unclear. V was trimmed by 5 bases and J by 0 bases, leaving 8 bases between them. Germline loops: CDR1 SEHNR, CDR2 FQNEAQ (reference sequence). The CDR3 consists of 14 residues. The DNA for the CDR3 is TGTGCCAGCAGCCCTCGCCTAGCCAAAAACATTCAGTACTTC. Its translation: CASSPRLAKNIQYF.

This clonotype occurred many times. This chain connects TRBV13 to TRBJ2-5; 10 bases agree with TRBD2. CDR1 is PRHDT, CDR2 FYEKMQ, per germline (reference sequence). The ends lost 0 bases at V and 1 base at J; junction bases unmatched: 2. CDR3 length: 16 residues. CDR3: CASSLGLAGFQETQYF. CDR3 coding DNA: TGTGCCAGCAGCTTAGGACTAGCGGGGTTCCAAGAGACCCAGTACTTC.

The chain couples TRBV4-1 to TRBJ2-1; 9 positions match TRBD2. V lost 4 bases, J lost 7 bases, and 11 bases stayed unmatched. From germline, CDR1 is MGHRA and CDR2 YSYEKL. This CDR3 has 16 amino acids. The CDR3 coding sequence is TGCGCCAGCAGCCCTTTTGCGGGAGGGACGGAAAATGAGCAGTTCTTC. Amino acid sequence: CASSPFAGGTENEQFF.